This entry concerns a single TCR beta chain. The antigen it recognizes is unknown. No base quality values were provided; no much bigger clone lies one nucleotide off. Libraries were prepared through the immunoSEQ multiplex PCR assay. The paper's processing steps were these. During preprocessing, nonproductive sequences were removed, along with CDR3s that did not begin with C, did not end with F or W, or were shorter than 7 amino acids. Antigen-specific clonotypes were called with the MANAFEST web app, based on expansion relative to reference and other culture wells. A clone counted as positive if significantly expanded in 2 of 3 replicate wells versus the reference culture at FDR below 0.05. Positive clones also required significant expansion versus all other tandem wells and an odds ratio above 5. After three terminal residues were trimmed from each end, CDR3 homology was quantified as pairwise Levenshtein distance using the stringdist R package. The clones in this table, taken by TCRdb from immuneACCESS, are in-frame only. Not every clone is retained; where verified, under half of the shortfall comes from an unresolved V gene, and the cause of the rest is unknown. That table is the source of V, J and clone size, and D and trimming were worked out from the DNA. The sample data list about 22,000 clones, and around four fifths of these were observed just once. The ten largest clonotypes hold about a sixth of the sample.

There are 16 amino acids in the CDR3, from cysteine to phenylalanine inclusive. The sequence is cut down to CDR3 DNA, 48 bases in frame from base 1. Ends trimmed: V by 5 bases, J by 5 bases; bases unmatched to a gene: 13. The CDR1 and CDR2 encoded by the germline V gene (reference sequence) are SEHNR and FQNEAQ. CD4+ T cells from unexposed donors were collected before the COVID-19 pandemic (2011-2018). Following 10 days of culture, the EasySep CD4+ T cell isolation kit was used to isolate CD4+ T cells. As cell number allowed, CD4+ T cells from unexposed donors were tested for reactivity to SARS-CoV-2 S and N and to four common cold coronavirus spike pools. Each well received millions of PBMCs, cultured in IMDM supplemented with roughly 5.1% human AB serum and about 9.2 IU/ml IL-2. Half of the culture medium was replaced with fresh IL-2-containing medium on days 3 and 7. Each peptide culture condition was generally run in triplicate replicate wells. The leukapheresis product for the unexposed donors was obtained through commercial purchase. Ficoll-Paque PLUS gradient centrifugation was used to isolate PBMCs from leukapheresis product or whole blood. PBMCs were either used fresh in the expansion assay or cryopreserved at -140 degrees C. The QIAamp Micro DNA Kit was used to extract genomic DNA from the CD4+ T cells.

The sample belongs to a study of CD4 T cells in relation to SARS-CoV-2 and coronaviruses (dated by TCRdb to the early 2020s). In the study overall: The ViraFEST assay cultured PBMCs with antigen for nine to eleven days, then sequenced TCR beta CDR3s to find antigen-specific clonal expansions. An HIV-1 Nef peptide pool or a no-peptide culture served as the negative reference condition. Patient-derived lymphoblastoid cell lines were used to map the HLA restriction of shared crossreactive spike epitopes. At the level of individual TCR clonotypes, the study evaluated whether memory CD4+ T cells crossreact between the spike proteins of SARS-CoV-2 and those of common cold coronaviruses. Samples from three pre-COVID donors and the naive versus memory experiments were sequenced with the Adaptive Biotechnologies TCR-sequencing kit; other data were Illumina-based. For other donors in the study, expansion assays were sequenced with a different, Illumina-based TCR-beta assay. The study at large found these results: In around three fifths of donors, memory CD4+ clonotypes turned up that crossrecognized SARS-CoV-2 and at least one common cold coronavirus spike. Significantly weaker SARS-CoV-2-driven expansion was shown by crossreactive clones than by monoreactive clones, consistent with antigenic imprinting. Small numbers of patients and of tested TCRs limited the study. No donor contributed both pre-pandemic and post-infection samples, which limited tracing the source of pre-existing responses. Crossreactivity analysis centred on spike protein, so crossreactivity against other viral proteins was not assessed.

Sequencing input: CD4+ T cells from PBMCs, cultured in vitro. The V gene is TRBV7-9 and the J gene is TRBJ1-2, and 8 bases in between align with TRBD1. The TCR sequence derives from a human donor in good health. This receptor has the CDR3 CASSPTTQGVFYGYTF. The sequence in DNA is TGTGCCAGCAGCCCGACTACACAGGGGGTATTTTATGGCTACACCTTC.